This TCR beta chain originates from a study of beta chain features in type 1 diabetes. Points from the study as a whole: Moderate but significant shortening of TCRB CDR3s was recorded in all four CD4+ subsets from Type 1 diabetes patients. For patients, the naive, central memory and Treg TCRB repertoires appeared more alike than for healthy donors. With patients and controls alike, PCR might favor shorter templates to an equal degree. More deletions and fewer insertions at VDJ junctions were found in patients with type 1 diabetes.

Isolated RNA was reverse transcribed in full, so expressed TCRB transcripts were sequenced. The repertoire was sequenced with immunoSEQ multiplex PCR; TCRdb's copy has only in-frame clones and lacks some. Here the sample spans 330,000 or so clones, around 15% being singletons. This clone appeared many times. Its target is not known. Germline V CDR1 and CDR2: SGHRS, YFSETQ. CDR3 length: 15 residues. The ends were cut back, 0 bases at V and 4 bases at J, with 11 bases in the middle. The chain couples TRBV5-1 to TRBJ1-3; D is possibly TRBD1 (5 bases). This sequence was found in a man under 40 in good health. What was sequenced was central memory CD4+ T cells from blood. The DNA of the CDR3 is TGCGCCAGCAGCTTGGACCCGGGGCTGGGAAACACCATATATTTT. Protein sequence: CASSLDPGLGNTIYF.